Listed here is a single T cell receptor beta chain. Its antigen remains unidentified. The entry originates in a study of cytomegalovirus exposure and HLA in healthy donors. Whole-study results and caveats: According to an earlier analysis, most TCR beta V segments yielded productive rearrangements about 90% or about 30% of the time. Using a false discovery rate of 0.05, a later analysis showed that about 16,000 TCR beta sequences were associated with HLA alleles. There were fewer than 200 TCR beta chains listed as cytomegalovirus-associated.

Use of 60 Vbeta and 13 Jbeta primers characterized the PCR. Study processing details: In a later analysis, 79 million or so unique TCR beta chains included roughly 11 million shared by two or more donors. Clones were read by immunoSEQ multiplex PCR, and TCRdb kept only the in-frame ones, dropping some. D and trimming were read from the DNA, whereas the V and J calls and clone size are those reported in that table. The table includes about 140,000 clones, 75% to 90% detected once. CDR3 size: 15 residues. Germline values: CDR1 SEHNR, CDR2 FQNEAQ (reference sequence). V dropped 1 base and J dropped 1 base, with 10 bases sitting between them.

The clonotype comes from a man aged 40-50 years in good health and CMV-seronegative. V and J are TRBV7-9 and TRBJ1-1; D is perhaps TRBD1 (5 bases). What was sequenced was PBMCs. DNA of the CDR3: TGTGCCAGCAGCTTAGTACAGGCCCCGAACACTGAAGCTTTCTTT. This translates into CASSLVQAPNTEAFF. Complete variable domain (other parts from reference TRBV7-9 and TRBJ1-1): DTGVSQNPRHKITKRGQNVTFRCDPISEHNRLYWYRQTLGQGPEFLTYFQNEAQLEKSRLLSDRFSAERPKGSFSTLEIQRTEQGDSAMYLCASSLVQAPNTEAFFGQGTRLTVV.